These 4 T cell receptor beta chains were sequenced from one sample in a study of human T cells and chemical hapten exposure. Time point denoted: healthy volunteer bleed at 2 weeks. Total RNA came from unfractionated whole blood. TCRdb independently ran MiXCR on the RACE reads; one entry per CDR3 protein. The sample holds 130,000 or so distinct CDR3 sequences, 8.5% to 9.5% seen once. Sequencing input: whole blood. These receptors came from a male donor in good health. Some clones in this sample may be carry-over from other donors' samples.

In its sample, this clonotype was seen a few times. The V call is TRBV4-2, the J call TRBJ2-7, with D perhaps TRBD1 (5 bases). Germline lookup yields CDR1 LGHNA and CDR2 YNFKEQ. This CDR3 is 15 amino acids long. V was pared by 0 bases and J by 5 bases, with 14 bases between. The CDR3 DNA sequence: TGTGCCAGCAGCCAAGATTCCAGGGATGGAGACGAGCAGTACTTC. Translating gives CASSQDSRDGDEQYF.

This clonotype came up many times. The chain joins TRBV28 to TRBJ2-7; possibly TRBD1 for D (6 bases). Trimming removed 5 bases from V and 5 bases from J, with 16 bases in between. The germline CDR1 and CDR2 sequences are MDHEN and SYDVKM. The CDR3 extends over 14 amino acids. The CDR3 sequence is CASSPRTVLHEQYF. CDR3 nucleotide sequence: TGTGCCAGCAGTCCCCGGACAGTTTTGCACGAGCAGTACTTC.

The J gene is TRBJ2-7, the V gene TRBV6-5; D not certain. The CDR3 loop spans 14 amino acids. Germline V gene lookup returns CDR1 MNHEY and CDR2 SVGAGI. Between the trimmed V and J ends, which lost 7 bases and 2 bases, there was a span of 15 bases. CDR3 in DNA: TGTGCCAGCACCCGTACGGCCTACACCTACGAGCAGTACTTC. Translating it yields CASTRTAYTYEQYF.

This clonotype was observed a few times. This chain joins TRBV5-4 and TRBJ2-5; TRBD1 matches 7 bases. With 5 bases clipped from V and 2 bases from J, the junction kept 9 bases outside the gene matches. CDR1 and CDR2 from the germline V gene are SGHNT and YYREEE (reference sequence). This CDR3 is 15 amino acids long. The CDR3 sequence: CASSFPGTVQETQYF. DNA of the CDR3: TGTGCCAGCAGTTTCCCCGGGACAGTTCAAGAGACCCAGTACTTC.